The clone carrying this T cell receptor delta chain appeared once. TCRdb reprocessed the RT-PCR reads using CATT. The sample lists 2,900 or so delta-chain clones, 2.5% to 3% occurring once. This CDR3 is 17 amino acids long. Trimming removed 4 bases from V and 1 base from J; junction bases left unmatched: 11. Germline-derived CDR1 and CDR2 are GEAIGNYY and EKD. The sample belongs to a study of gamma-delta T cells after stem cell transplantation. Sequencing was carried out using gamma-delta T cells. The receptor's source is a human donor. It is not recorded whose cells these are; they may come from a transplant donor. The chain has TRDV2 and TRDJ1, with 10 bases lining up with TRDD3. The CDR3 DNA reads TGTGCCTGTGATCCTCTTATTACTGGGGGATCCACCGATAAACTCATCTTT. Translating it yields CACDPLITGGSTDKLIF.